This T cell receptor (beta chain) derives from a study of T cells after yellow fever vaccination. TCRdb itself ran the 5' RACE reads through MiXCR, one entry per CDR3 protein. The sample contains around 63,000 distinct CDR3 sequences, approximately 7.4% of which appear only once. Findings and limits, study-wide: CD4 and CD8 compartments shared a small share of clonotypes.

The CDR3 consists of 14 residues. Germline CDR1 ENHRY, CDR2 SYGVKD. V lost 6 bases, J lost 4 bases, and 16 bases lay in between. This clonotype was detected many times. Antigen: not known. The clonotype was recovered from a man younger than 40 who received the YFV17D yellow fever vaccine. The material was CD8+ T cells sorted from PBMCs, obtained 15 days after the yellow fever booster vaccination. The chain carries TRBV10-3 and TRBJ2-7; no definite D call. The CDR3 region is CAIRAVGGVYEQYF. The CDR3, as DNA: TGTGCCATCAGGGCGGTGGGCGGTGTGTACGAGCAGTACTTC.